This record looks at one T cell receptor beta chain sequence and its context. Repertoires were generated with immunoSEQ multiplex PCR, while TCRdb's copy carries only in-frame clones and drops some. The table lists about 64,000 clones, about 86% of them singletons, with 1.2% in the top ten. The data derive from a study of blood T cell repertoires in COVID-19. About the study: The United States, Italy and Spain were the sources of the acute and convalescent COVID-19 samples.

V dropped 4 bases and J dropped 1 base, with 18 bases sitting between them. The CDR3 extends over 18 amino acids. From germline, CDR1 is SGHRS and CDR2 YFSETQ. Input material: peripheral blood. The gene calls are TRBV5-1 and TRBJ1-6; tentative D call: TRBD1 (6 bases). The sequence was collected from a man between 40 and 49 years old with acute or convalescent COVID-19. CDR3 loop: CASSRSDRSRSYNSPLHF. The CDR3 bases are TGCGCCAGCAGCCGATCAGACAGGTCACGTTCCTATAATTCACCCCTCCACTTT. Full variable domain (remainder filled in from reference TRBV5-1 and TRBJ1-6): KAGVTQTPRYLIKTRGQQVTLSCSPISGHRSVSWYQQTPGQGLQFLFEYFSETQRNKGNFPGRFSGRQFSNSRSEMNVSTLELGDSALYLCASSRSDRSRSYNSPLHFGNGTRLTVT.